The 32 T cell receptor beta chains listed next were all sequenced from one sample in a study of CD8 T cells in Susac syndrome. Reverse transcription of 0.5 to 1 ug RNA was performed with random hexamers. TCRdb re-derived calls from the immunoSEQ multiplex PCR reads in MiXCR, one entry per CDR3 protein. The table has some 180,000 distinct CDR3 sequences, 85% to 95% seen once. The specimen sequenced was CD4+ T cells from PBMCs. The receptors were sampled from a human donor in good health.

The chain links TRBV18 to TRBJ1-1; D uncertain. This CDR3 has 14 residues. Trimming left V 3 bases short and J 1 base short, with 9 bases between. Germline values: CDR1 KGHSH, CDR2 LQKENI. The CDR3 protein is CASSPLGENTEAFF. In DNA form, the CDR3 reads TGTGCCAGCTCACCCCTGGGCGAGAACACTGAAGCTTTCTTT. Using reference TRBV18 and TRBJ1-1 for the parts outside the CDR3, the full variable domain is NAGVMQNPRHLVRRRGQEARLRCSPMKGHSHVYWYRQLPEEGLKFMVYLQKENIIDESGMPKERFSAEFPKEGPSILRIQQVVRGDSAAYFCASSPLGENTEAFFGQGTRLTVV.

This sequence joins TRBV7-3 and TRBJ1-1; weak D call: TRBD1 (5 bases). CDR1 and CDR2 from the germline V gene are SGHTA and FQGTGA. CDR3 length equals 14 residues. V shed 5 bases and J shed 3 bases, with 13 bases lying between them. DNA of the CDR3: TGTGCCAGCAGCATGTATGGGGGTTACACTGAAGCTTTCTTT. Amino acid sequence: CASSMYGGYTEAFF. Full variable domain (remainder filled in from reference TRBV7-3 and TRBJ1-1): GAGVSQTPSNKVTEKGKYVELRCDPISGHTALYWYRQSLGQGPEFLIYFQGTGAADDSGLPNDRFFAVRPEGSVSTLKIQRTERGDSAVYLCASSMYGGYTEAFFGQGTRLTVV.

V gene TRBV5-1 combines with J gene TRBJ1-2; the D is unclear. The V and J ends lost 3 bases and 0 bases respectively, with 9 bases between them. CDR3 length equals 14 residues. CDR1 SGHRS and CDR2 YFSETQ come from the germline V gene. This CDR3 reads CASSSTPTNYGYTF. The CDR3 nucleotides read TGCGCCAGCAGCTCGACACCAACTAACTATGGCTACACCTTC.

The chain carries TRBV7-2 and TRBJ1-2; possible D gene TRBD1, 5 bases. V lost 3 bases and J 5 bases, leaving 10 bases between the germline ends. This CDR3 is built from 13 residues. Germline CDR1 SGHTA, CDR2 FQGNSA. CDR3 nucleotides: TGTGCCAGCAGCTTTCAGGGAGAGTATGGCTACACCTTC. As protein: CASSFQGEYGYTF. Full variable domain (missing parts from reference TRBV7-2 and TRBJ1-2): GAGVSQSPSNKVTEKGKDVELRCDPISGHTALYWYRQSLGQGLEFLIYFQGNSAPDKSGLPSDRFSAERTGGSVSTLTIQRTQQEDSAVYLCASSFQGEYGYTFGSGTRLTVV.

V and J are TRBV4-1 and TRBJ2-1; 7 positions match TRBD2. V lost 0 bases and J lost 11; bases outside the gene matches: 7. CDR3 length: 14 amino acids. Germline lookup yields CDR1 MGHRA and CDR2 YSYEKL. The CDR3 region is CASSQDNGRTKQFF. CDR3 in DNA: TGCGCCAGCAGCCAAGATAACGGGAGGACGAAGCAGTTCTTC.

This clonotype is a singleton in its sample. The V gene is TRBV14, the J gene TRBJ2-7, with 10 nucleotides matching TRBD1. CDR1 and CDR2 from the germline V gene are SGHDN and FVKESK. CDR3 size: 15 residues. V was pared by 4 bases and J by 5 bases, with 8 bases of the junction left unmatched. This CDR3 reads CASSRNRDRGDEQYF. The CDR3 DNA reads TGTGCCAGCAGCCGTAACCGGGACAGGGGCGACGAGCAGTACTTC.

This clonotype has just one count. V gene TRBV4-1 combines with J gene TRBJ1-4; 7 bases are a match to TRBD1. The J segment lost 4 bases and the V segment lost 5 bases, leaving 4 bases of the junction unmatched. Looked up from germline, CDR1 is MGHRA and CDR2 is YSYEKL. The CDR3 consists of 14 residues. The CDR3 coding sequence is TGCGCCAGCAGCTTGGGACAGTTTAATGAAAAACTGTTTTTT. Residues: CASSLGQFNEKLFF.

CDR3 loop: CASSPRDYGYTF. CDR3 nucleotide sequence: TGTGCCAGCAGCCCCCGGGACTATGGCTACACCTTC. The chain joins TRBV9 to TRBJ1-2; D ambiguous. CDR3 length: 12 residues. Germline lookup yields CDR1 SGDLS and CDR2 YYNGEE. The V gene lost 4 bases and the J gene lost 3 bases, with 7 bases spanning the gap.

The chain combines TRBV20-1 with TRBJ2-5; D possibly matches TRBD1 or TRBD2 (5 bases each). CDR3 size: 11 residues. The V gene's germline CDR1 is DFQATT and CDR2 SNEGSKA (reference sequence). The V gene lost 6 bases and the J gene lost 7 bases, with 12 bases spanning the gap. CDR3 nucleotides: TGCAGTGCAGGGGACGGTGGGACCCAGTACTTC. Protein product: CSAGDGGTQYF.

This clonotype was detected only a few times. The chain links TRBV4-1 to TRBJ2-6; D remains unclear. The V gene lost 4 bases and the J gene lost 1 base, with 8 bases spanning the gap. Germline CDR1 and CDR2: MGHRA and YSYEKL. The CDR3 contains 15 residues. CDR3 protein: CASSPSRSGANVLTF. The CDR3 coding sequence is TGCGCCAGCAGCCCCTCTAGATCTGGGGCCAACGTCCTGACTTTC.

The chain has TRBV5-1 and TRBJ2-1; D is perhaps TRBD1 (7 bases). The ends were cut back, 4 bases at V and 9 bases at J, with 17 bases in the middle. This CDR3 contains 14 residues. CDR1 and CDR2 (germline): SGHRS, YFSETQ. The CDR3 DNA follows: TGCGCCAGCAGCCCGGACCGTCAGGGGGGTGAGCAGTTCTTC. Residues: CASSPDRQGGEQFF.

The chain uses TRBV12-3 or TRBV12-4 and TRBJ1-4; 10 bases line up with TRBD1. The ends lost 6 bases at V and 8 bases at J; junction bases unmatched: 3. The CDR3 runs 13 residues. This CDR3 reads CASSGQGVEKLFF. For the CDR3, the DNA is TGTGCCAGCAGCGGACAGGGGGTCGAAAAACTGTTTTTT.

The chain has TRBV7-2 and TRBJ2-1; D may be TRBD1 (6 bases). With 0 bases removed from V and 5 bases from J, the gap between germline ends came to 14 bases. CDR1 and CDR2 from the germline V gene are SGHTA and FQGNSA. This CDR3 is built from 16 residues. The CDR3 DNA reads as TGTGCCAGCAGCTTAGCGAGCAGGGGATGGCACAATGAGCAGTTCTTC. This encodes CASSLASRGWHNEQFF.

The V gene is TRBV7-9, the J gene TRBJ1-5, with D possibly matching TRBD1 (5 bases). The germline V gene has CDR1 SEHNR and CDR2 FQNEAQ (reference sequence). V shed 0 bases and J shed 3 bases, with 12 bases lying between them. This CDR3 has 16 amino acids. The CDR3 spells CASSLAGAGLNQPQHF. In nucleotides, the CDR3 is TGTGCCAGCAGCTTAGCAGGGGCGGGCCTCAATCAGCCCCAGCATTTT.

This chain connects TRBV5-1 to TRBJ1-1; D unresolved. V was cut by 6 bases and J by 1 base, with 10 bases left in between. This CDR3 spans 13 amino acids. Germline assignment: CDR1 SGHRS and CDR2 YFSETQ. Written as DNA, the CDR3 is TGCGCCAGCACAGGACCAGGGAACACTGAAGCTTTCTTT. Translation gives CASTGPGNTEAFF.

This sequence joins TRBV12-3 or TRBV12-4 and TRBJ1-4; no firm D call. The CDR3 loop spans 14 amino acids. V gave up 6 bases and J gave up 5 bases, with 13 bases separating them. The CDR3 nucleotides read TGTGCCAGCAGGACGGGTGGGAAGAATGAAAAACTGTTTTTT. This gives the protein CASRTGGKNEKLFF.

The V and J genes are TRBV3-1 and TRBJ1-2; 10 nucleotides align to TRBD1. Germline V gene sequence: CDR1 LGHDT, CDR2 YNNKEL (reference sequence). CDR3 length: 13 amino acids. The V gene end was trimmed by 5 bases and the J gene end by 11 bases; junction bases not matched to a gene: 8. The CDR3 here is CASSTGTGATYTF. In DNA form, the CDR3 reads TGTGCCAGCAGCACCGGGACAGGGGCCACGTACACCTTC.

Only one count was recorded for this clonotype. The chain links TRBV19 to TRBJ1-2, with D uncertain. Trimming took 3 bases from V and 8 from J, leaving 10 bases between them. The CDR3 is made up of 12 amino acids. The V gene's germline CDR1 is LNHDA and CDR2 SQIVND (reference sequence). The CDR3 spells CASSISGKGYTF. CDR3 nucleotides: TGTGCCAGTAGTATCTCTGGCAAAGGCTACACCTTC.

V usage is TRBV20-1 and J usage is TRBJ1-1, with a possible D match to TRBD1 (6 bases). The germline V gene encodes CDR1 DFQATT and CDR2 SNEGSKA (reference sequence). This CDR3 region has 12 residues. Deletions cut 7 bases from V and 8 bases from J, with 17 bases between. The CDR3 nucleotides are TGCAGTGTTCTAGGGGGGGGAGACGAAGCTTTCTTT. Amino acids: CSVLGGGDEAFF.

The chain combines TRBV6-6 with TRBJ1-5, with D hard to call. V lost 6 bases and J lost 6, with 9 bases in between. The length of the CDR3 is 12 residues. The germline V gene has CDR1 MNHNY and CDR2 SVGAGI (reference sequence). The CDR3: CASSSPPQPQHF. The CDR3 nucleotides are TGTGCCAGCAGCTCCCCGCCTCAGCCCCAGCATTTT.

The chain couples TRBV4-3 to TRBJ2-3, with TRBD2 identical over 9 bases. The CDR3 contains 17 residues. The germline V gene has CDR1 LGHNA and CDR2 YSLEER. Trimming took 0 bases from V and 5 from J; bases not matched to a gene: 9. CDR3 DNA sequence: TGCGCCAGCAGCCAAGACGCTGCGGGGGGGCTGATAGATACGCAGTATTTT. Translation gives CASSQDAAGGLIDTQYF.

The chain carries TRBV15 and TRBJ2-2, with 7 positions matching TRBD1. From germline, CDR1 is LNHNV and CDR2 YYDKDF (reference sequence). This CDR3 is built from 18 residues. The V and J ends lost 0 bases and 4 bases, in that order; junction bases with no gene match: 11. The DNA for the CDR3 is TGTGCCACCAGCAGAGAGGTTCCGGGACAGAGCCTCACCGGGGAGCTGTTTTTT. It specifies CATSREVPGQSLTGELFF.

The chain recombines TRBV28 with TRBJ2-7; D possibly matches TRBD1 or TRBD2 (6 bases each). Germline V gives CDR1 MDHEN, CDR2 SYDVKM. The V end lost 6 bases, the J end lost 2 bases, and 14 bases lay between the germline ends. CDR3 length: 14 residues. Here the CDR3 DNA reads TGTGCCAGCAGCCTAGGGGGGATCACCTACGAGCAGTACGTC. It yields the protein CASSLGGITYEQYV.

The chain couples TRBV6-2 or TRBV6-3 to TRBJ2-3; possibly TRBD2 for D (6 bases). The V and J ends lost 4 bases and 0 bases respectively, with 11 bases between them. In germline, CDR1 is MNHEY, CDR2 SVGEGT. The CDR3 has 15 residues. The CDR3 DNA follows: TGTGCCAGCAGTTTTGCCCGGGGGAGCACAGATACGCAGTATTTT. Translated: CASSFARGSTDTQYF.

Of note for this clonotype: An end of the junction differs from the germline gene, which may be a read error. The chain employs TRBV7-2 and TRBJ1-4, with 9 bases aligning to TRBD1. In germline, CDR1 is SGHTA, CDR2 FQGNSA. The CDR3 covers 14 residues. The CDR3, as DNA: TGTGCCAGCAGTTTAGACAGGGGGTTCGAAAAACTGTTTTTT. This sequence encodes CASSLDRGFEKLFF.

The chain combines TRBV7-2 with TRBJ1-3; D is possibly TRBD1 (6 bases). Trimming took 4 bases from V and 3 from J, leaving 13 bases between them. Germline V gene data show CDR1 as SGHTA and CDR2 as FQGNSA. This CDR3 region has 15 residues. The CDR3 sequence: CASSSRGRGGNTIYF. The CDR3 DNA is TGTGCCAGCAGCTCTAGGGGGAGGGGTGGAAACACCATATATTTT.

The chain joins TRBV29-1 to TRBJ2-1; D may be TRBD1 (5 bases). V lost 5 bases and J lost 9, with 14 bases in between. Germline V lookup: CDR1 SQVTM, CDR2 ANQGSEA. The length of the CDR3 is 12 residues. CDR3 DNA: TGCAGCGTTACTTCGATGGGGCCTGAGCAGTTCTTC. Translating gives CSVTSMGPEQFF.

The CDR3 DNA is TGCGCCAGCAGCCAAGAGAGTTGGGGGACAGGGAAAGAGACCCAGTACTTC. This codes for CASSQESWGTGKETQYF. The chain has TRBV4-3 and TRBJ2-5; 9 positions match TRBD1. The CDR3 length is 17 residues. Trimming removed 0 bases from V and 3 bases from J; junction bases left unmatched: 8. The germline CDR1 and CDR2 sequences are LGHNA and YSLEER.

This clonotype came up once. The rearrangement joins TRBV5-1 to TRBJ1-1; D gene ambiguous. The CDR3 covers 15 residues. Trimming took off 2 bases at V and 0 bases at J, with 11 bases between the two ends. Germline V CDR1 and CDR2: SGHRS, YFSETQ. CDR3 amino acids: CASSFSPGLNTEAFF. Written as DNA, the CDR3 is TGCGCCAGCAGCTTTTCCCCCGGGCTGAACACTGAAGCTTTCTTT.

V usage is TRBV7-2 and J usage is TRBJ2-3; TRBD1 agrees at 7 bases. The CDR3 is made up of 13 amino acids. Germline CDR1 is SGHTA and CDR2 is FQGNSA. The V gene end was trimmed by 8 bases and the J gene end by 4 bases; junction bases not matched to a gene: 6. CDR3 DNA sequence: TGTGCCAGCCGGGGACAGTTCCCAGATACGCAGTATTTT. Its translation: CASRGQFPDTQYF. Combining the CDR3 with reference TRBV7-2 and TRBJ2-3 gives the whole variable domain GAGVSQSPSNKVTEKGKDVELRCDPISGHTALYWYRQSLGQGLEFLIYFQGNSAPDKSGLPSDRFSAERTGGSVSTLTIQRTQQEDSAVYLCASRGQFPDTQYFGPGTRLTVL.

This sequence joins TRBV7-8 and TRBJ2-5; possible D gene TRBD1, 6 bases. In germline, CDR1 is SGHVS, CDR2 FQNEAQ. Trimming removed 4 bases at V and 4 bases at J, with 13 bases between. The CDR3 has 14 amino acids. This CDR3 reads CASSSRGGPETQYF. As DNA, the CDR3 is TGTGCCAGCAGCTCCCGAGGGGGTCCAGAGACCCAGTACTTC.

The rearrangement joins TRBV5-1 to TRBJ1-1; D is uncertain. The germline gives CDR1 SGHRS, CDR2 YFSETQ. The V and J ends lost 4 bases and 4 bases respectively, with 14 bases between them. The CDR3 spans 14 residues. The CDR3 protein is CASSINPVRTEAFF. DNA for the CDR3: TGCGCCAGCAGCATCAATCCAGTGCGCACTGAAGCTTTCTTT.